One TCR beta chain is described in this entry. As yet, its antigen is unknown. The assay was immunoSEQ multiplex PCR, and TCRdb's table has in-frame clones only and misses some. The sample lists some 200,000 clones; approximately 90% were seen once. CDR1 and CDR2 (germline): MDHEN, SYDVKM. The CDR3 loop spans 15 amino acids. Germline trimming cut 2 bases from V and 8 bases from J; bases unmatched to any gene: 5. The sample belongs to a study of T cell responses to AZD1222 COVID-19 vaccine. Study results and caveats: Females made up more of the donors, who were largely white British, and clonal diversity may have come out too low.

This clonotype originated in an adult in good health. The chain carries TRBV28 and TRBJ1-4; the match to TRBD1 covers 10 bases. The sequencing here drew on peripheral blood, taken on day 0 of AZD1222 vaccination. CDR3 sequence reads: CASSLPDRGREKLFF. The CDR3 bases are TGTGCCAGCAGTTTACCCGACAGGGGGCGGGAAAAACTGTTTTTT. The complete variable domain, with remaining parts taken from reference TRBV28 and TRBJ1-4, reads DVKVTQSSRYLVKRTGEKVFLECVQDMDHENMFWYRQDPGLGLRLIYFSYDVKMKEKGDIPEGYSVSREKKERFSLILESASTNQTSMYLCASSLPDRGREKLFFGSGTQLSVL.